This TCR beta chain appears in the sequencing data of a study of blood T cell repertoires in COVID-19. Study context: Whether acute or convalescent, the COVID-19 samples came from the United States, Italy and Spain. PBMCs, B-cell-depleted T cells, or T cells were the source of the cDNA or gDNA that made up the material.

This clone was detected only once. The germline V gene encodes CDR1 DFQATT and CDR2 SNEGSKA (reference sequence). V was clipped by 3 bases and J by 6 bases; unmatched bases: 9. This CDR3 is 15 amino acids long. Sequencing used immunoSEQ multiplex PCR; TCRdb keeps in-frame clones, though not all of them. The repertoire holds about 120,000 clones, approximately 67% seen once, with more than 7.5% in the top ten. V usage is TRBV20-1 and J usage is TRBJ2-7; 12 nucleotides match TRBD2. The sequenced sample was peripheral blood. The TCR was taken from a woman aged 60-75 years with acute or convalescent COVID-19. This CDR3 is CSASLLAGGPFEQYF. CDR3 nucleotides: TGCAGTGCTAGTCTTCTAGCGGGGGGGCCGTTCGAGCAGTACTTC.